This section outlines one TCR beta chain sequence together with its context. What it binds is not known. The CDR3 contains 10 residues. The V and J ends lost 3 bases and 2 bases respectively, with 1 base between them. The germline CDR1 and CDR2 sequences are DFQATT and SNEGSKA (reference sequence). Expressed TCRB transcripts were sequenced after all isolated RNA was converted to cDNA. The average read count of naive, central memory and regulatory T cell samples was approximately 3.5 million. Data came from immunoSEQ multiplex PCR; TCRdb stores just in-frame clones and leaves some out. The sample contains some 120,000 clones, around 15% of which appear only once. This record belongs to a study of beta chain features in type 1 diabetes. The wider study: Summed over all samples, the examined sorted cells came to 107,917,701.

The study, taken as a whole, reports: Moderate but significant shortening of TCRB CDR3s was recorded in all four CD4+ subsets from Type 1 diabetes patients.

The receptor was derived from a man between 18 and 35 years old with type 1 diabetes. Sequencing was performed on central memory CD4+ T cells from blood. The chain couples TRBV20-1 to TRBJ1-2, with unresolved D. The CDR3 loop reads CSASNYGYTF. DNA for the CDR3: TGCAGTGCTAGCAACTATGGCTACACCTTC.